This TCR beta chain was identified in a study of T cells after posttransplantation cyclophosphamide. Regarding the study as a whole: Tissue-infiltrating T cells from skin or gut overlapped little with blood T cells.

V lost 4 bases, J lost 6 bases, and 11 bases stayed unmatched. This CDR3 contains 16 residues. The germline gives CDR1 SGHKS, CDR2 YYEKEE (reference sequence). A note on this clone: Its antigen is as yet unknown.

Only in-frame clones appear in the TCRdb table, and some are missing; sequencing was by immunoSEQ multiplex PCR. This table has approximately 39,000 clones, approximately 78% appearing once. A marrow graft followed busulfan-fludarabine conditioning, with cyclophosphamide on days +3 and +4. The V and J genes are TRBV5-5 and TRBJ1-4; 8 nucleotides match TRBD1. Sequenced here: CD4+ T cells sorted from blood, sampled roughly 1,900 days after a stem cell transplant with posttransplant cyclophosphamide. The clonotype comes from a female patient aged 40-50 years who received an allogeneic stem cell transplant from a related donor, was CMV-positive, and had no GVHD. A share of the T cells may be of graft donor origin. The DNA for the CDR3 is TGTGCCAGCAGCCCCTGGCCAGGGGGCAGGGATGAAAAACTGTTTTTT. Residues: CASSPWPGGRDEKLFF.